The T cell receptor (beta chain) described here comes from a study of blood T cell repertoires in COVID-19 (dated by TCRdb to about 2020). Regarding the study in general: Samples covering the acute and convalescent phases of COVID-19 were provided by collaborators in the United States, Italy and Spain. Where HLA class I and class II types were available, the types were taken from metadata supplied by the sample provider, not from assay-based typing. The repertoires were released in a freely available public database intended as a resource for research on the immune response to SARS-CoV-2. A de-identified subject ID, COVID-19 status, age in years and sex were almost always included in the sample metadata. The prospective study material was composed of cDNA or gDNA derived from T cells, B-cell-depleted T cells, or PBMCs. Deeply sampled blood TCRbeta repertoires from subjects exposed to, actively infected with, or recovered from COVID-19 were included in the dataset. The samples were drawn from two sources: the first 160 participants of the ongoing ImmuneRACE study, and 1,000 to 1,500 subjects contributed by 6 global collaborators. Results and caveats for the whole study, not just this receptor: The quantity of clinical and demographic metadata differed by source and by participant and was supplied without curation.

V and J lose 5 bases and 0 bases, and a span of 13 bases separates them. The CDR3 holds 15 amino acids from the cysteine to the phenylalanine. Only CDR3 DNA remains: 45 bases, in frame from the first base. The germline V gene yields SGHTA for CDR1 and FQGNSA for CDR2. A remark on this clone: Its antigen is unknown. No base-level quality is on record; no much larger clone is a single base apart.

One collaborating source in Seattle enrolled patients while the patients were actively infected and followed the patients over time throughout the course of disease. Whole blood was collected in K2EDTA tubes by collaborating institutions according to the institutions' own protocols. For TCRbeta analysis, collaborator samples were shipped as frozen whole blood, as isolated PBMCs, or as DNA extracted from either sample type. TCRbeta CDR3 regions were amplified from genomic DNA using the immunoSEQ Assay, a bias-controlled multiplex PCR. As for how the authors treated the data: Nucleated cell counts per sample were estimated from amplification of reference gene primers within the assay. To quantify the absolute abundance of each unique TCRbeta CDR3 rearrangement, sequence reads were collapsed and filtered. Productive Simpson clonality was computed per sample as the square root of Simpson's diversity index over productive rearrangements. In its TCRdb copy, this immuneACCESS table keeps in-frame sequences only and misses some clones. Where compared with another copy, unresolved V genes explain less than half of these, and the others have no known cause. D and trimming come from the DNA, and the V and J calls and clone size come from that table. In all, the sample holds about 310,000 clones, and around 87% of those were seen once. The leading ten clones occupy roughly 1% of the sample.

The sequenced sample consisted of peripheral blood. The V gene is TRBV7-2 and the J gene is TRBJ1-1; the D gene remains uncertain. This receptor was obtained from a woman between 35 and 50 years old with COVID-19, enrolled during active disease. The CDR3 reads CASSPQAGMNTEAFF. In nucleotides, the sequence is TGTGCCAGCAGCCCCCAAGCGGGGATGAACACTGAAGCTTTCTTT.